This TCR beta chain comes out of a study of T cell repertoires in cytomegalovirus infection. In the study overall: The authors relied on CMV epitopes, both recently identified HLA-C-restricted and well-studied HLA-B-restricted. In public TCR beta signatures, there were indications of both CMV infection and matching HLA type.

General study findings and limits: Clonotypes of TCR beta that were HLA-C-restricted and CMV-specific dominated the ex vivo response. Carriers of CMV plus the relevant HLA were identified by cumulative public TCR beta family frequency.

The J segment lost 7 bases and the V segment lost 2 bases, leaving 5 bases of the junction unmatched. Germline CDR1 reads MNHNY; CDR2 reads SVGAGI (reference sequence). CDR3 length: 15 amino acids. TCRdb fed the reads into MiXCR, producing one record per CDR3 protein. The sample shows around 800,000 distinct CDR3 sequences, approximately 32% of them seen only once. In the case of this clonotype: Its antigen remains unidentified.

This receptor was identified in a human donor in good health (CMV status not recorded). Some clones in this sample may be carry-over from other donors' samples. The input for sequencing was cultured CD8+ T cells from PBMCs, taken from culture after CMV antigen stimulation. This rearrangement joins TRBV6-6 to TRBJ1-6; 7 nucleotides line up with TRBD1. CDR3 region: CASSYPPGGNSPLHF. For the CDR3, the DNA is TGTGCCAGCAGTTACCCCCCAGGGGGAAATTCACCCCTCCACTTT.